The 32 T cell receptor beta chains below were found in one sample sequenced in a study of shared clonotypes between healthy human individuals. Sequenced by immunoSEQ multiplex PCR; TCRdb stores in-frame clones only, minus some. Counted here are some 2,000,000 clones, about 94% occurring once; the ten biggest clones make up around 0.13%. Source material: naive CD4+ T cells sorted from blood. Subset in this sample: CD45RA+ positively selected. The receptor set was obtained from a man aged 18 to 30 in good health.

The rearrangement links TRBV2 to TRBJ1-4, with 7 bases that match TRBD1. V shed 6 bases, J shed 7 bases, and the junction held 8 bases outside the gene matches. The CDR3 totals 14 residues. Per the germline V gene, CDR1 is SNHLY and CDR2 is FYNNEI. CDR3 coding DNA: TGTGCCAGCAGGGAGAGGGGGCGCTTTGAAAAACTGTTTTTT. Its protein is CASRERGRFEKLFF.

The chain is built from TRBV7-2 and TRBJ2-4; TRBD1 agrees at 10 bases. CDR1 SGHTA and CDR2 FQGNSA come from the germline V gene. V was clipped by 1 base and J by 3 bases; unmatched bases: 6. The length of the CDR3 is 17 residues. In DNA, the CDR3 is TGTGCCAGCAGCTTAGTCGGGACAGGGGAGGTCAAAAACATTCAGTACTTC. As protein: CASSLVGTGEVKNIQYF.

The chain couples TRBV2 to TRBJ1-4; 7 bases line up with TRBD1. Per germline, CDR1 SNHLY and CDR2 FYNNEI. CDR3 size: 15 residues. Trimming cost V 5 bases and J 13 bases; bases outside gene matches: 16. The CDR3 loop is CASSPSRTGLGGLFF. CDR3 DNA: TGTGCCAGCAGTCCATCCAGGACAGGTTTAGGGGGACTGTTTTTT.

This clone was counted once. The chain employs TRBV5-8 and TRBJ2-5; D remains ambiguous. The CDR3 covers 13 residues. Germline V gives CDR1 SGHTS, CDR2 YDEGEE. V shed 6 bases and J shed 0 bases, with 9 bases lying between them. CDR3 coding DNA: TGTGCCAGCAACGAGGCCAACCAAGAGACCCAGTACTTC. Translated: CASNEANQETQYF.

The CDR3 is CSASPSNVKFF. The CDR3 DNA sequence: TGCAGTGCTAGCCCTTCAAACGTAAAGTTCTTC. This rearrangement joins TRBV20-1 to TRBJ2-1; D not certain. Between the trimmed V and J ends, which lost 3 bases and 14 bases, there was a span of 14 bases. CDR1 DFQATT and CDR2 SNEGSKA come from the germline V gene (reference sequence). The CDR3 length is 11 residues.

This clone was counted once. The chain recombines TRBV7-6 with TRBJ2-2, with TRBD2 identical over 7 bases. V was pared by 7 bases and J by 3 bases, with 11 bases of the junction left unmatched. In germline, CDR1 is SGHVS, CDR2 FNYEAQ. CDR3 length: 16 residues. CDR3 nucleotides: TGTGCCAGCACCATAAATACAGCGGGACACACCGGGGAGCTGTTTTTT. This gives the protein CASTINTAGHTGELFF.

The V and J genes are TRBV18 and TRBJ2-7, with D perhaps matching TRBD2 (6 bases). CDR3 length equals 15 residues. V lost 2 bases and J lost 6, with 17 bases in between. The germline V gene has CDR1 KGHSH and CDR2 LQKENI. The CDR3, as DNA: TGTGCCAGCTCACCAGCCTCGGGAGCCACTCTCGAGCAGTACTTC. This encodes CASSPASGATLEQYF.

The rearrangement links TRBV11-3 to TRBJ2-3, with a weak D call TRBD1 (7 bases). V was cut by 4 bases and J by 0 bases, with 20 bases left in between. The CDR3 has 18 amino acids. The V gene's germline CDR1 is SGHNT and CDR2 YENEEA. CDR3 loop: CASSSRSRGAESTDTQYF. CDR3 bases: TGTGCCAGCAGCTCCCGCTCCAGGGGGGCGGAAAGCACAGATACGCAGTATTTT.

The genes are TRBV11-3 and TRBJ1-5; 10 bases map to TRBD1. The germline CDR1 and CDR2 sequences are SGHNT and YENEEA. The V gene end was trimmed by 5 bases and the J gene end by 5 bases; junction bases not matched to a gene: 18. The CDR3 has 19 amino acids. The CDR3 DNA is TGTGCCAGCAGCGAGCTACAAGGGACAGGGGCGAGGATATATCAGCCCCAGCATTTT. It codes for CASSELQGTGARIYQPQHF. The whole variable domain, remainder taken from reference TRBV11-3 and TRBJ1-5, is EAGVVQSPRYKIIEKKQPVAFWCNPISGHNTLYWYLQNLGQGPELLIRYENEEAVDDSQLPKDRFSAERLKGVDSTLKIQPAELGDSAVYLCASSELQGTGARIYQPQHFGDGTRLSIL.

V is TRBV6-6 and J is TRBJ1-5; a possible D gene is TRBD1 (6 bases). The CDR3 consists of 16 residues. V dropped 6 bases and J dropped 1 base, with 16 bases sitting between them. The germline V gene has CDR1 MNHNY and CDR2 SVGAGI (reference sequence). The CDR3 loop reads CASRDSIGASNQPQHF. CDR3 DNA sequence: TGTGCCAGCAGGGACAGCATAGGGGCGAGCAATCAGCCCCAGCATTTT.

V and J are TRBV11-1 and TRBJ2-7; D is possibly TRBD1 (6 bases). Germline CDR1 reads SGHAT; CDR2 reads FQDESV (reference sequence). The CDR3 sequence is 16 residues long. V lost 3 bases to trimming and J lost 0 bases, with 15 bases between them. CDR3 amino acids: CASSFWTATSSYEQYF. DNA for the CDR3: TGTGCCAGCAGCTTTTGGACAGCGACCAGCTCCTACGAGCAGTACTTC.

This chain joins TRBV7-2 and TRBJ2-7, with D unclear. Trimming cost V 1 base and J 0 bases, with 10 bases left between them. Germline CDR1 and CDR2: SGHTA and FQGNSA. The CDR3 has 15 residues. The CDR3 region is CASSLDVRISYEQYF. CDR3 in DNA: TGTGCCAGCAGCTTAGATGTCAGGATCTCCTACGAGCAGTACTTC.

This clone was recorded once. This chain joins TRBV21-1 and TRBJ2-2. TRBV21-1 is designated a pseudogene. This CDR3 contains 12 residues. The CDR3 coding sequence is TGTGCCAGCAGCAAGTCCCCCGGGGAGCTGTTTTTT. This gives the protein CASSKSPGELFF.

About this clone: The identical CDR3 is also encoded by other nucleotide sequences in the sample. The rearrangement joins TRBV11-2 to TRBJ1-6; D not resolved. With 0 bases removed from V and 3 bases from J, the gap between germline ends came to 6 bases. Germline-derived CDR1 and CDR2 are SGHAT and FQNNGV. The CDR3 is 15 amino acids. CDR3 DNA sequence: TGTGCCAGCAGCTTAGAAGGTGGCTATAATTCACCCCTCCACTTT. Translation gives CASSLEGGYNSPLHF.

The V call is TRBV7-8, the J call TRBJ2-7, with 15 bases identical to TRBD2. The CDR3 has 16 residues. Germline CDR1 SGHVS, CDR2 FQNEAQ. The junction had 9 bases not matched to a gene; V was cut back by 5 bases and J by 7 bases. DNA for the CDR3: TGTGCCAGCAGCCCCCGGACTAGCGGGGGGGCAGGTGAGCAGTACTTC. It translates to CASSPRTSGGAGEQYF.

V usage is TRBV30 and J usage is TRBJ2-2; D is undetermined. The CDR3 loop spans 14 amino acids. Germline V CDR1 and CDR2: GTSNPN, SVGIG (reference sequence). The germline V and J ends were trimmed by 3 bases and 2 bases, with 10 bases remaining between them. The DNA for the CDR3 is TGTGCCTGGAGAGGTAGACCCAACACCGGGGAGCTGTTTTTT. Amino acid sequence: CAWRGRPNTGELFF. Full variable domain (outside the CDR3, taken from reference TRBV30 and TRBJ2-2): SQTIHQWPATLVQPVGSPLSLECTVEGTSNPNLYWYRQAAGRGLQLLFYSVGIGQISSEVPQNLSASRPQDRQFILSSKKLLLSDSGFYLCAWRGRPNTGELFFGEGSRLTVL.

The V gene is TRBV6-5, the J gene TRBJ2-5, with D tentatively TRBD2 (5 bases). V lost 4 bases and J lost 1, with 7 bases in between. This CDR3 spans 13 amino acids. Germline lookup yields CDR1 MNHEY and CDR2 SVGAGI. CDR3 sequence (DNA): TGTGCCAGCAGTTCGAGGGTCCAAGAGACCCAGTACTTC. Encoded protein: CASSSRVQETQYF.

This chain connects TRBV7-8 to TRBJ2-7, with D perhaps TRBD2 (6 bases). V was trimmed by 3 bases and J by 3 bases, leaving 18 bases between them. CDR3 size: 16 residues. The germline V gene has CDR1 SGHVS and CDR2 FQNEAQ. The chain's CDR3 is CASSLGGGKVGYEQYF. For the CDR3, the DNA is TGTGCCAGCAGCTTGGGCGGCGGGAAAGTCGGCTACGAGCAGTACTTC.

The CDR3 loop is CASSEIRDRVQPQHF. CDR3 DNA sequence: TGTGCCAGCTCAGAGATCCGGGACAGGGTACAGCCCCAGCATTTT. The chain is built from TRBV18 and TRBJ1-5, with 9 nucleotides matching TRBD1. V lost 5 bases to trimming and J lost 7 bases; unmatched junction nucleotides: 9. The CDR3 totals 15 residues. Looked up from germline, CDR1 is KGHSH and CDR2 is LQKENI.

The chain links TRBV30 to TRBJ2-2; tentative D call: TRBD2 (5 bases). Trimming took 0 bases from V and 5 from J, leaving 13 bases between them. The CDR3 extends over 15 amino acids. Germline assignment: CDR1 GTSNPN and CDR2 SVGIG (reference sequence). The DNA for the CDR3 is TGTGCCTGGAGTGTTCTTACGGGAAGTACCGGGGAGCTGTTTTTT. This codes for CAWSVLTGSTGELFF.

With regard to this clone: At the DNA level, this CDR3 is encoded by other sequences in the same sample as well. This chain joins TRBV7-9 and TRBJ2-5; tentative D call: TRBD2 (5 bases). The length of the CDR3 is 14 residues. In germline, CDR1 is SEHNR, CDR2 FQNEAQ (reference sequence). Trimming pared 3 bases from V and 1 base from J, leaving 9 bases between. The CDR3 loop is CASSFSGLQETQYF. CDR3 nucleotide sequence: TGTGCCAGCAGCTTCAGCGGTCTCCAAGAGACCCAGTACTTC.

Note on this clone: A read error may produce the germline difference seen at one junction end. The J gene is TRBJ2-6, the V gene TRBV7-2, with D possibly being TRBD1 (5 bases). This CDR3 region has 16 residues. Germline V CDR1 and CDR2: SGHTA, FQGNSA. CDR3 coding DNA: TGTGCCAGCAGCTTAGTACCCGGTTCTGGGGCCAACGTCCTGGCTTTC. Translated, it gives CASSLVPGSGANVLAF. Combining the CDR3 with reference TRBV7-2 and TRBJ2-6 gives the whole variable domain GAGVSQSPSNKVTEKGKDVELRCDPISGHTALYWYRQSLGQGLEFLIYFQGNSAPDKSGLPSDRFSAERTGGSVSTLTIQRTQQEDSAVYLCASSLVPGSGANVLAFGAGSRLTVL.

This sequence joins TRBV9 and TRBJ2-3, with a possible D match to TRBD2 (6 bases). V was shortened by 0 bases and J by 1 base, with 9 bases between the two germline ends. Germline V gene data show CDR1 as SGDLS and CDR2 as YYNGEE. The CDR3 runs to 15 residues. CDR3 residues: CASSVAGTRTDTQYF. The CDR3 nucleotides read TGTGCCAGCAGCGTAGCTGGGACTCGCACAGATACGCAGTATTTT.

V and J are TRBV5-4 and TRBJ1-4; 9 bases fit TRBD1. Germline CDR1 and CDR2: SGHNT and YYREEE (reference sequence). The CDR3 has 16 residues. With 0 bases clipped from V and 13 bases from J, the junction kept 13 bases outside the gene matches. CDR3 nucleotides: TGTGCCAGCAGCTTGGTGGCGGGACAGGGATCTTCGAGACTGTTTTTT. It is translated as CASSLVAGQGSSRLFF.

V is TRBV7-8 and J is TRBJ2-7; 9 nucleotides align to TRBD1. Trimming removed 2 bases from V and 5 bases from J; junction bases left unmatched: 7. This CDR3 spans 15 amino acids. Germline CDR1 and CDR2: SGHVS and FQNEAQ. CDR3 DNA sequence: TGTGCCAGCAGCTTACGGGCGACAGGGGGAAACGAGCAGTACTTC. Encoded protein: CASSLRATGGNEQYF.

The V gene is TRBV28, the J gene TRBJ2-7; 9 bases match TRBD2. Germline CDR1 is MDHEN and CDR2 is SYDVKM. V lost 4 bases to trimming and J lost 2 bases; unmatched junction nucleotides: 6. The CDR3 extends over 15 amino acids. The CDR3 reads CASSSPTSGTYEQYF. CDR3 sequence (DNA): TGTGCCAGCAGTTCCCCGACTAGCGGCACCTACGAGCAGTACTTC.

The rearrangement joins TRBV7-9 to TRBJ2-5, with 9 bases identical to TRBD2. V lost 3 bases, J lost 5 bases, and 10 bases stayed unmatched. The germline gives CDR1 SEHNR, CDR2 FQNEAQ (reference sequence). The CDR3 length is 16 residues. The CDR3 region is CASSFSGGGALETQYF. The CDR3 DNA sequence: TGTGCCAGCAGCTTCTCGGGCGGGGGGGCTTTGGAGACCCAGTACTTC.

Comment on this clone: Other nucleotide sequences in the sample specify the same CDR3. This sequence joins TRBV5-1 and TRBJ1-1, with D unresolved. Germline V gene data show CDR1 as SGHRS and CDR2 as YFSETQ. The CDR3 extends over 14 amino acids. The ends were cut back, 1 base at V and 0 bases at J, with 7 bases in the middle. CDR3 amino acids: CASSLSGLNTEAFF. CDR3 in DNA: TGCGCCAGCAGCTTGTCCGGACTGAACACTGAAGCTTTCTTT. Using reference TRBV5-1 and TRBJ1-1 for the parts outside the CDR3, the full variable domain is KAGVTQTPRYLIKTRGQQVTLSCSPISGHRSVSWYQQTPGQGLQFLFEYFSETQRNKGNFPGRFSGRQFSNSRSEMNVSTLELGDSALYLCASSLSGLNTEAFFGQGTRLTVV.

V and J are TRBV2 and TRBJ2-7; D might be TRBD1 (5 bases). Germline V lookup: CDR1 SNHLY, CDR2 FYNNEI. V lost 6 bases and J lost 3, with 15 bases in between. The CDR3 is 14 residues long. The CDR3 DNA reads as TGTGCCAGCAGCCTGGACACAGGAGTCTACGAGCAGTACTTC. Protein product: CASSLDTGVYEQYF.

The chain uses TRBV15 and TRBJ1-3; a possible D gene is TRBD1 (5 bases). The ends were cut back, 5 bases at V and 0 bases at J, with 14 bases in the middle. CDR3 length: 16 residues. CDR1 and CDR2 from the germline V gene are LNHNV and YYDKDF (reference sequence). In DNA form, the CDR3 reads TGTGCCACCAGCCCTAGGGGCCGGGACTCTGGAAACACCATATATTTT. It is translated as CATSPRGRDSGNTIYF.

The chain combines TRBV15 with TRBJ1-2, with a possible D match to TRBD1 (5 bases). The germline gives CDR1 LNHNV, CDR2 YYDKDF (reference sequence). V lost 0 bases and J 6 bases, leaving 8 bases between the germline ends. There are 13 residues in the CDR3. The CDR3 nucleotides are TGTGCCACCAGCAGAGATGGGGGGAATGGCTACACCTTC. Encoded protein: CATSRDGGNGYTF.

This chain connects TRBV5-6 to TRBJ2-7, with 9 bases matching TRBD1. The ends lost 4 bases at V and 4 bases at J; junction bases unmatched: 9. Germline loops: CDR1 SGHDT, CDR2 YYEEEE. This CDR3 region has 15 residues. CDR3 in DNA: TGTGCCAGCAGCACCGGGACAGGGTGGATTTACGAGCAGTACTTC. Amino acids: CASSTGTGWIYEQYF.